The next 3 T cell receptor beta chains were all read from a single sample in a study of pediatric ulcerative colitis. The rectum was sampled with one to two pinch biopsies at colonoscopy. Generated by immunoSEQ multiplex PCR, the TCRdb table keeps only in-frame clones and is missing some. The sample has 40,000 to 60,000 clones, 60% to 85% seen once. The sequenced sample was gut tissue. The source is a girl aged 5-17 years with moderate ulcerative colitis.

This chain uses TRBV5-1 with TRBJ2-1, with 14 nucleotides matching TRBD2. The CDR3 is 16 amino acids. Trimming took 4 bases from V and 8 from J; bases not matched to a gene: 8. The germline V gene encodes CDR1 SGHRS and CDR2 YFSETQ. The CDR3 region is CASSAGTSGRLYEQFF. CDR3 DNA sequence: TGCGCCAGCAGCGCCGGGACTAGCGGGAGATTGTATGAGCAGTTCTTC.

The genes are TRBV5-1 and TRBJ2-7; weak D call: TRBD1 (6 bases). Germline lookup yields CDR1 SGHRS and CDR2 YFSETQ. The CDR3 has 15 residues. With 4 bases removed from V and 0 bases from J, the gap between germline ends came to 14 bases. The CDR3 DNA sequence: TGCGCCAGCAGCGTAATCTCAGGGGACTCCTACGAGCAGTACTTC. Translating it yields CASSVISGDSYEQYF.

This clone came up a few times. The V call is TRBV19, the J call TRBJ2-7, with 8 bases aligning to TRBD1. V lost 0 bases and J lost 11; bases outside the gene matches: 6. The germline V gene has CDR1 LNHDA and CDR2 SQIVND (reference sequence). The CDR3 is 13 amino acids. CDR3 nucleotide sequence: TGTGCCAGTAGTATAGAGGGGACAGGACGCAAGTACTTC. Translated, it gives CASSIEGTGRKYF.